This T cell receptor (beta chain) was identified during a study of identical twins. TCRdb reprocessed the 5' RACE reads via MiXCR and lists one record per CDR3 protein. Altogether some 760,000 distinct CDR3 sequences are present, 15% to 20% being singletons, with the ten largest covering around 12%. This clonotype was seen ten or more times. The CDR3 contains 16 residues. V was pared by 3 bases and J by 0 bases, with 2 bases of the junction left unmatched. Germline lookup yields CDR1 MGHDK and CDR2 SYGVNS. These data were likewise used in another study, on T cells expressing NK-cell markers.

Sequenced input: PBMCs. This TCR was recovered from a woman between 18 and 29 years old in good health. V gene TRBV25-1 combines with J gene TRBJ2-1, with TRBD1 matching 10 bases. CDR3 nucleotides: TGTGCCAGCAGTGAGGACAGGGGGTACTCCTACAATGAGCAGTTCTTC. This sequence encodes CASSEDRGYSYNEQFF.